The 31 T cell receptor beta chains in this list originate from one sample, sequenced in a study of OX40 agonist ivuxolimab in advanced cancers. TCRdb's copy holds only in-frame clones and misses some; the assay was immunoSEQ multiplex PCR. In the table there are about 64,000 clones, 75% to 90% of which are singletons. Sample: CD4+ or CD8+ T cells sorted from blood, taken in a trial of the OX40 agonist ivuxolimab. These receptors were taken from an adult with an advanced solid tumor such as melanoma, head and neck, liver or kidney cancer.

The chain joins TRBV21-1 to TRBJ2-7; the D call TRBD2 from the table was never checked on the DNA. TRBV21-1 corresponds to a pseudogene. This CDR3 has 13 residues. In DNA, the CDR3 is TGTGCCAGAGAACGGGGGAAGATCTACGAGCAGTACTTC. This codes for CARERGKIYEQYF.

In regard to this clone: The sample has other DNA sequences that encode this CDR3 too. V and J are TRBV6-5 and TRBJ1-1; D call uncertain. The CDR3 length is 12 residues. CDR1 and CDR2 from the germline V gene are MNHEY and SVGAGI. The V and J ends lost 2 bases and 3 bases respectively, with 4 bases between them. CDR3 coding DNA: TGTGCCAGCAGTTACGGTGACACTGAAGCTTTCTTT. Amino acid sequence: CASSYGDTEAFF.

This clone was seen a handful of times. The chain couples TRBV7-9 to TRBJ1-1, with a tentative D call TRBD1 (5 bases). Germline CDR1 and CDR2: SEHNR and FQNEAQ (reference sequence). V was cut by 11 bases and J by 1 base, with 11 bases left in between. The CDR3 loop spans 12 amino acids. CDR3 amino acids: CAGRGANTEAFF. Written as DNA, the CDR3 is TGTGCCGGCCGAGGGGCGAACACTGAAGCTTTCTTT.

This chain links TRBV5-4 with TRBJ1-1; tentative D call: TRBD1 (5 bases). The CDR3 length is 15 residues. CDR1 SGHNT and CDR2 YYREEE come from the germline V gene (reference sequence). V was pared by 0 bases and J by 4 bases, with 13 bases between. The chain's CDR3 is CASSLAPGSSTEAFF. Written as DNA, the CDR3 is TGTGCCAGCAGCTTGGCCCCAGGGTCGAGCACTGAAGCTTTCTTT.

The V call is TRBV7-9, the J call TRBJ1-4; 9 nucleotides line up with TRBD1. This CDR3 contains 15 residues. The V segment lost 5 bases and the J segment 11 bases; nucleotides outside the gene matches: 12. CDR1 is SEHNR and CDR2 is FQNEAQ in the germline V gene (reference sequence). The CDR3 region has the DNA TGTGCCAGCAGCCCTAGACAGGGGGACGTGGAGAAACTGTTTTTT. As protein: CASSPRQGDVEKLFF.

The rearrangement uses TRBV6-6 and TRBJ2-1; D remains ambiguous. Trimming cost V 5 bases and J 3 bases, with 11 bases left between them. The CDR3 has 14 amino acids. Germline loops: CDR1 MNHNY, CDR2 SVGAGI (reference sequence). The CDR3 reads CASSTHGGYNEQFF. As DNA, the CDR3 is TGTGCCAGCAGTACCCACGGTGGCTACAATGAGCAGTTCTTC.

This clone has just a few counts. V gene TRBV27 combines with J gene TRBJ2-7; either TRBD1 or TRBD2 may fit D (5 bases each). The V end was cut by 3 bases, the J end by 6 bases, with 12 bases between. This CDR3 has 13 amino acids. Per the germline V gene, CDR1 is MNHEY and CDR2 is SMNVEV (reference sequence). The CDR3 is CASSFGAAAEQYF. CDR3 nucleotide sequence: TGTGCCAGCAGTTTCGGGGCTGCAGCCGAGCAGTACTTC.

In nucleotides, the CDR3 is TGCGCCAGCAGCCACTTAGCGGGAGGGCCTTACGAGCAGTACTTC. Residues: CASSHLAGGPYEQYF. V and J are TRBV4-1 and TRBJ2-7; TRBD2 matches at 11 bases. Germline V gene sequence: CDR1 MGHRA, CDR2 YSYEKL. The V gene end was trimmed by 3 bases and the J gene end by 4 bases; junction bases not matched to a gene: 5. The CDR3 is 15 amino acids.

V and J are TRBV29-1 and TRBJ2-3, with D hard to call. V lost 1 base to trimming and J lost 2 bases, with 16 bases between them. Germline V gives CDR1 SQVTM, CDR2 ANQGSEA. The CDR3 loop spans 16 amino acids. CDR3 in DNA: TGCAGCGTTGAAGTTTCAATGGCGGCGGCCACAGATACGCAGTATTTT. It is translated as CSVEVSMAAATDTQYF.

Here the CDR3 reads CATLGGAEAFF. In nucleotides, the CDR3 is TGTGCCACCCTAGGGGGGGCTGAAGCTTTCTTT. The chain couples TRBV10-3 to TRBJ1-1; D may be TRBD1 (6 bases). CDR1 is ENHRY, CDR2 SYGVKD, per germline. There are 11 residues in the CDR3. The V end was cut by 10 bases, the J end by 6 bases, with 12 bases between.

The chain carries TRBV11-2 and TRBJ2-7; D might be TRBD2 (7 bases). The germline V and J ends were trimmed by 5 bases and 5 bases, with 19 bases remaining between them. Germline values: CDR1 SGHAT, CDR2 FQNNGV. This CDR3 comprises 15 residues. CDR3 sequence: CASSLLEQGGDEQYF. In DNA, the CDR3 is TGTGCCAGCAGCCTACTCGAACAGGGAGGGGACGAGCAGTACTTC.

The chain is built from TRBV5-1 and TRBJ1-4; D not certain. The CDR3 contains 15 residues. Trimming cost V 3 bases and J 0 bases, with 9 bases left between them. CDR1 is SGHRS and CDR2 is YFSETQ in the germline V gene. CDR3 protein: CASSWEVATNEKLFF. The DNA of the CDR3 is TGCGCCAGCAGCTGGGAGGTTGCAACTAATGAAAAACTGTTTTTT.

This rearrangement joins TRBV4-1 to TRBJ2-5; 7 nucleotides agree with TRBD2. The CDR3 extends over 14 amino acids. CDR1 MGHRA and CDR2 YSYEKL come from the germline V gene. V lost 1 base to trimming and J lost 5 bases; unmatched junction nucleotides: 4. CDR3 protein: CASSQVGGGETQYF. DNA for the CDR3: TGCGCCAGCAGCCAAGTCGGGGGAGGGGAGACCCAGTACTTC.

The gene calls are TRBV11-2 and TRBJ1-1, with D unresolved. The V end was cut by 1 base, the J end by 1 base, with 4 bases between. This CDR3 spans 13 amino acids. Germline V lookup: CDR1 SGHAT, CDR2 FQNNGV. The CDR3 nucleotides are TGTGCCAGCAGCTTAGGTCAGAACACTGAAGCTTTCTTT. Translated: CASSLGQNTEAFF.

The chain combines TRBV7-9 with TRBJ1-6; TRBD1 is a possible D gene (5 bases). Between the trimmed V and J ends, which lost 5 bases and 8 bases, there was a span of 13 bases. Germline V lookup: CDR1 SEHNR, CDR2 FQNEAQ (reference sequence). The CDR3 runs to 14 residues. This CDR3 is CASSPGVGDSPLHF. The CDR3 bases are TGTGCCAGCAGCCCGGGGGTCGGGGATTCACCCCTCCACTTT. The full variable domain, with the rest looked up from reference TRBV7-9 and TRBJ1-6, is DTGVSQNPRHKITKRGQNVTFRCDPISEHNRLYWYRQTLGQGPEFLTYFQNEAQLEKSRLLSDRFSAERPKGSFSTLEIQRTEQGDSAMYLCASSPGVGDSPLHFGNGTRLTVT.

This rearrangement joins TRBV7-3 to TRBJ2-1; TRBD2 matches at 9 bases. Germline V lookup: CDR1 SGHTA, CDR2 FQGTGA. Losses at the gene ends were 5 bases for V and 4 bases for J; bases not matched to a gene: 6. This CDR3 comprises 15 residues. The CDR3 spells CASSPSGGFYNEQFF. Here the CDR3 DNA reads TGTGCCAGCAGCCCGAGCGGGGGGTTTTACAATGAGCAGTTCTTC.

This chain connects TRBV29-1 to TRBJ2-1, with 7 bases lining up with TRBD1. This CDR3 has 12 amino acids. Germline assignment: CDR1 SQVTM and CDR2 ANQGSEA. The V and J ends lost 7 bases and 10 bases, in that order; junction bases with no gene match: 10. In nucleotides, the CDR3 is TGCAGCGGAGAGTACAGGGGCGGAGAGCAGTTCTTC. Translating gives CSGEYRGGEQFF.

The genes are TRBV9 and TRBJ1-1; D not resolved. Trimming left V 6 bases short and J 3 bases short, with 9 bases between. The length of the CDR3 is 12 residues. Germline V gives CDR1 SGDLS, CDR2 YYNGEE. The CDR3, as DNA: TGTGCCAGCAATTCTATTTACACTGAAGCTTTCTTT. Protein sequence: CASNSIYTEAFF.

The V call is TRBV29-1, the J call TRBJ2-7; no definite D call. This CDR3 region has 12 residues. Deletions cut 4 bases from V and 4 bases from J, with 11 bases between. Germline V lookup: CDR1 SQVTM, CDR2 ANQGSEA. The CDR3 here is CSVGYGGYEQYF. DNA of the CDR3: TGCAGCGTTGGATATGGCGGATACGAGCAGTACTTC.

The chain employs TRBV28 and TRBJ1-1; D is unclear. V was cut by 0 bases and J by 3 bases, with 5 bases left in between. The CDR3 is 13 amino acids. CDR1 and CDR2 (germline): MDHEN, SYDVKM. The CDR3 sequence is CASSLWGDTEAFF. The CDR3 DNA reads TGTGCCAGCAGTTTATGGGGCGACACTGAAGCTTTCTTT.

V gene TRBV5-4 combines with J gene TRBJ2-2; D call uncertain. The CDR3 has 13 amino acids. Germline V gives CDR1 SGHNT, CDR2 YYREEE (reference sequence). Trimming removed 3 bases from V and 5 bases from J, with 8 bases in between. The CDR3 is CASSWGSTGELFF. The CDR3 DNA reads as TGTGCCAGCAGCTGGGGATCAACCGGGGAGCTGTTTTTT.

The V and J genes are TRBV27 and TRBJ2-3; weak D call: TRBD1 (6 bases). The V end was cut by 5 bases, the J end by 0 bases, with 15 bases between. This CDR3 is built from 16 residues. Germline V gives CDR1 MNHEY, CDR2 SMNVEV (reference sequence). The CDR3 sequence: CASSLKQGTSTDTQYF. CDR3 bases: TGTGCCAGCAGTCTAAAACAGGGAACAAGCACAGATACGCAGTATTTT.

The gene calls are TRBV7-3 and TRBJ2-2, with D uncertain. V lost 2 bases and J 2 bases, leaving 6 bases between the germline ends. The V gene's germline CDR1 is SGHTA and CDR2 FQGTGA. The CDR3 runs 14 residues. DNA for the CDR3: TGTGCCAGCAGCTTATCGTCTAACACCGGGGAGCTGTTTTTT. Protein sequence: CASSLSSNTGELFF. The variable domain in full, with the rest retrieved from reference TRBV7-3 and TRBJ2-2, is GAGVSQTPSNKVTEKGKYVELRCDPISGHTALYWYRQSLGQGPEFLIYFQGTGAADDSGLPNDRFFAVRPEGSVSTLKIQRTERGDSAVYLCASSLSSNTGELFFGEGSRLTVL.

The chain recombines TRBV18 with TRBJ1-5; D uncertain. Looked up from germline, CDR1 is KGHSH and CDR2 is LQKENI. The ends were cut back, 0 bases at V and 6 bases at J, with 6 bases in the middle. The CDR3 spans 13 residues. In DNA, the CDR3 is TGTGCCAGCTCACCACCGGCTCCTCAGCCCCAGCATTTT. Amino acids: CASSPPAPQPQHF. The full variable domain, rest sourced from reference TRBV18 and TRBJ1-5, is NAGVMQNPRHLVRRRGQEARLRCSPMKGHSHVYWYRQLPEEGLKFMVYLQKENIIDESGMPKERFSAEFPKEGPSILRIQQVVRGDSAAYFCASSPPAPQPQHFGDGTRLSIL.

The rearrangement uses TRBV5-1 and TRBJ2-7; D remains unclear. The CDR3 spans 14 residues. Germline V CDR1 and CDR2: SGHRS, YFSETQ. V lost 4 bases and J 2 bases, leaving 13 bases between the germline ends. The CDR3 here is CASSQGPDTYEQYF. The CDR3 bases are TGCGCCAGCAGCCAAGGGCCCGACACCTACGAGCAGTACTTC.

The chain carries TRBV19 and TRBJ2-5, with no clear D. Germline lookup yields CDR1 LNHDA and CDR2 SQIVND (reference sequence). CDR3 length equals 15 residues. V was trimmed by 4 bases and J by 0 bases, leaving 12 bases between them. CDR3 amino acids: CASSTPGQNQETQYF. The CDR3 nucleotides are TGTGCCAGTAGTACCCCCGGGCAGAACCAAGAGACCCAGTACTTC.

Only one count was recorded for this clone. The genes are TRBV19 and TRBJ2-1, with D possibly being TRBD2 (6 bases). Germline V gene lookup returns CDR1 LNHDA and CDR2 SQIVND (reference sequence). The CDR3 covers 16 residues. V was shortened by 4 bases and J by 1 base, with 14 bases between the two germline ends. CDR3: CASSTGLRGSYNEQFF. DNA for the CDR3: TGTGCCAGTAGTACGGGACTTCGGGGGTCCTACAATGAGCAGTTCTTC.

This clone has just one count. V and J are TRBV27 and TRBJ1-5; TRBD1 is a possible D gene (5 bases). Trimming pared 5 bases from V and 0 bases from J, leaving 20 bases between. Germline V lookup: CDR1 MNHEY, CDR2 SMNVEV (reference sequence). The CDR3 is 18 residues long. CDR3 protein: CASSQAGDGVNSNQPQHF. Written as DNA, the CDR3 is TGTGCCAGCAGTCAAGCCGGGGACGGAGTAAATAGCAATCAGCCCCAGCATTTT.

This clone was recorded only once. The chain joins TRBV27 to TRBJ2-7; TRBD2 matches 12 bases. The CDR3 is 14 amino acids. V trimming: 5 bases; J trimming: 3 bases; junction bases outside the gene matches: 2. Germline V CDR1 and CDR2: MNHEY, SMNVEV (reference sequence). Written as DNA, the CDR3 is TGTGCCAGCAGTCGACTAGCGGGAGACTACGAGCAGTACTTC. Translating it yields CASSRLAGDYEQYF.

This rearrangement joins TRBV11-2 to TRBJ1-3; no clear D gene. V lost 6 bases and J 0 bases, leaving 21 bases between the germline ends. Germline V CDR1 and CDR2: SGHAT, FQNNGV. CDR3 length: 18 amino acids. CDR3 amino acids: CASRLPLGRRHSGNTIYF. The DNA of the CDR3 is TGTGCCAGCAGATTACCATTAGGCCGGCGACACTCTGGAAACACCATATATTTT. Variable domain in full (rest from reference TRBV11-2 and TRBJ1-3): EAGVAQSPRYKIIEKRQSVAFWCNPISGHATLYWYQQILGQGPKLLIQFQNNGVVDDSQLPKDRFSAERLKGVDSTLKIQPAKLEDSAVYLCASRLPLGRRHSGNTIYFGEGSWLTVV.

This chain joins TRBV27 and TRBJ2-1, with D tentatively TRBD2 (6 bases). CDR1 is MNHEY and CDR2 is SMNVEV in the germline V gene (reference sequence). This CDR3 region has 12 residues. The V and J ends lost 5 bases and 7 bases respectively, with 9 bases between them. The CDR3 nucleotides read TGTGCCAGCAGTCATAGCGGTAATGAGCAGTTCTTC. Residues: CASSHSGNEQFF.